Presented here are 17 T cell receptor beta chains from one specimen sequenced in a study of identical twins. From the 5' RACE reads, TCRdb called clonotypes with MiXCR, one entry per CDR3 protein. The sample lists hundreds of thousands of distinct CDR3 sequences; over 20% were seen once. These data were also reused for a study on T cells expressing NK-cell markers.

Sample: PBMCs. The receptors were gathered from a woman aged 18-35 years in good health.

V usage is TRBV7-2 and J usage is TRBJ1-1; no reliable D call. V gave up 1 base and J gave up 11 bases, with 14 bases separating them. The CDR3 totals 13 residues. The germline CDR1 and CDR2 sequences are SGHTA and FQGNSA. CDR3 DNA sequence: TGTGCCAGCAGCTTAGGGTTATGGGAGAGGGCTTTCTTT. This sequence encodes CASSLGLWERAFF.

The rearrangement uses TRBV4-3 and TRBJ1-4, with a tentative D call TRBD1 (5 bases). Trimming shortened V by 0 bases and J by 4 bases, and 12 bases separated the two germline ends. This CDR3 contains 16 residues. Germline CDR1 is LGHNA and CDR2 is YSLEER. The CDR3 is CASSQDYRQFNEKLFF. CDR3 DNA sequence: TGCGCCAGCAGCCAAGATTACAGGCAGTTTAATGAAAAACTGTTTTTT.

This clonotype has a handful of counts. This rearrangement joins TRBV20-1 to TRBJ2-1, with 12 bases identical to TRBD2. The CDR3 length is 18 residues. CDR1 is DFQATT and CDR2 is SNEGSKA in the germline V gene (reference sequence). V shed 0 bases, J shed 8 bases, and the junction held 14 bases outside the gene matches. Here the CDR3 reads CSARDPLAGGPAGYEQFF. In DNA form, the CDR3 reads TGCAGTGCTAGAGATCCCCTAGCGGGGGGGCCTGCTGGCTATGAGCAGTTCTTC.

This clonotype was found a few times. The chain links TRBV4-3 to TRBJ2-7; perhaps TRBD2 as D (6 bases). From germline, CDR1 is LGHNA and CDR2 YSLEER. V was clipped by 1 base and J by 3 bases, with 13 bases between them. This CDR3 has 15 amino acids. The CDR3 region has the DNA TGCGCCAGCAGCCAAGTGTTAGCGGTATTCTACGAGCAGTACTTC. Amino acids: CASSQVLAVFYEQYF.

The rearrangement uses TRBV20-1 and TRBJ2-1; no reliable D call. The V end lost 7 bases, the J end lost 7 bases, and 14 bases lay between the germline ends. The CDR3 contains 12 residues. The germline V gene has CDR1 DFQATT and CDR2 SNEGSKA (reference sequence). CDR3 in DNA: TGCAGTGTCCGTCCTGGAAATAATGAGCAGTTCTTC. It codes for CSVRPGNNEQFF.

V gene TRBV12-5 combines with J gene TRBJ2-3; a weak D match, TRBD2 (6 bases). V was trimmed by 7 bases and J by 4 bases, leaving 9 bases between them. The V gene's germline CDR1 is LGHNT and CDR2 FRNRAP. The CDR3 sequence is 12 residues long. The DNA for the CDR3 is TGTGCTAGTGCATGGGGGGCAGATACGCAGTATTTT. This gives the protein CASAWGADTQYF.

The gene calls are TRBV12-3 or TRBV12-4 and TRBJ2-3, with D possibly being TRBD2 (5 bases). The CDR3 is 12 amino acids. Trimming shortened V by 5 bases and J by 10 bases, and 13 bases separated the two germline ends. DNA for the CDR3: TGTGCCAGCAGTCCGAGACTAAATTCGCAGTATTTT. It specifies CASSPRLNSQYF.

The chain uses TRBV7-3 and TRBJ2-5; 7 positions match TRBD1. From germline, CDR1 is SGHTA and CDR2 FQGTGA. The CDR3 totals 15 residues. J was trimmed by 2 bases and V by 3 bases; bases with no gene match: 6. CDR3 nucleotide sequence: TGTGCCAGCAGCTTTATGGGACAGCCTCAAGAGACCCAGTACTTC. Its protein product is CASSFMGQPQETQYF. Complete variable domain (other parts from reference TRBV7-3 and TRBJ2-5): GAGVSQTPSNKVTEKGKYVELRCDPISGHTALYWYRQSLGQGPEFLIYFQGTGAADDSGLPNDRFFAVRPEGSVSTLKIQRTERGDSAVYLCASSFMGQPQETQYFGPGTRLLVL.

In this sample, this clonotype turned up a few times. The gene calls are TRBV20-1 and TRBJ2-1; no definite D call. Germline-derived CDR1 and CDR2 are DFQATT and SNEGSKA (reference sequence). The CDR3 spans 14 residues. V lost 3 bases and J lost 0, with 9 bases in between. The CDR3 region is CSASGSSSYNEQFF. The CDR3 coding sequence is TGCAGTGCTAGTGGATCAAGCTCCTACAATGAGCAGTTCTTC.

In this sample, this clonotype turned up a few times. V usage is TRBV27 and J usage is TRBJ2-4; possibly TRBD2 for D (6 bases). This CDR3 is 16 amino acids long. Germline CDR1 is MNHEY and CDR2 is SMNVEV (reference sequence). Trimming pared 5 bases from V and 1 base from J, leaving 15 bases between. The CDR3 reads CASSLGGLGAKNIQYF. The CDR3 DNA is TGTGCCAGCAGTCTCGGAGGGCTAGGGGCCAAAAACATTCAGTACTTC.

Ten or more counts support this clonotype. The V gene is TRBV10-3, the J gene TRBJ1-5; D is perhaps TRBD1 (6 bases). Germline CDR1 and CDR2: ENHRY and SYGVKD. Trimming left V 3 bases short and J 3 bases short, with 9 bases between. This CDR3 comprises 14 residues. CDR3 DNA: TGTGCCATCAGTGAAGGACAGTCCAATCAGCCCCAGCATTTT. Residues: CAISEGQSNQPQHF.

This chain's CDR3 is CASSVDRTSDTDTQYF. In nucleotides, the CDR3 is TGTGCCAGCAGCGTAGACAGGACTTCGGACACAGATACGCAGTATTTT. This rearrangement joins TRBV9 to TRBJ2-3; D assignment may be TRBD1 or TRBD2 (5 bases each). The CDR3 length is 16 residues. Looked up from germline, CDR1 is SGDLS and CDR2 is YYNGEE. V lost 0 bases and J 2 bases, leaving 13 bases between the germline ends.

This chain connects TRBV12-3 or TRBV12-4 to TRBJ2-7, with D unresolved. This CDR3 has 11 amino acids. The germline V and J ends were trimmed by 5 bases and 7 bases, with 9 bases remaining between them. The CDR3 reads CASSHFREQYF. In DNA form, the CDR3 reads TGTGCCAGCAGTCATTTCCGGGAGCAGTACTTC.

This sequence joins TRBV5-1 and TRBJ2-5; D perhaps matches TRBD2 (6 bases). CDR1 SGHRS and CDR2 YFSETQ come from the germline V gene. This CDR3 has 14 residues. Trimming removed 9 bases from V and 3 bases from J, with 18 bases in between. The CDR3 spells CATGDPGEKETQYF. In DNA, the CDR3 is TGCGCCACCGGCGATCCGGGGGAGAAAGAGACCCAGTACTTC. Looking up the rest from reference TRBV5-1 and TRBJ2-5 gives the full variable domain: KAGVTQTPRYLIKTRGQQVTLSCSPISGHRSVSWYQQTPGQGLQFLFEYFSETQRNKGNFPGRFSGRQFSNSRSEMNVSTLELGDSALYLCATGDPGEKETQYFGPGTRLLVL.

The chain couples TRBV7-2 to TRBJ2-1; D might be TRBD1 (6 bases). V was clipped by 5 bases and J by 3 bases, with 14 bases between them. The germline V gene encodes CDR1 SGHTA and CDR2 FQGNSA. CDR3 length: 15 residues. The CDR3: CASSADRSSYNEQFF. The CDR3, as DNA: TGTGCCAGCAGCGCGGACAGATCAAGCTACAATGAGCAGTTCTTC.

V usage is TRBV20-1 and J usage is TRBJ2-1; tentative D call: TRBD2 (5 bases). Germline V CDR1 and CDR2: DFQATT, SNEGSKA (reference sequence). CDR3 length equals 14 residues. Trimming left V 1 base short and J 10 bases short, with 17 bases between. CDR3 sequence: CSARGGPTGREQFF. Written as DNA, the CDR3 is TGCAGTGCTAGAGGAGGGCCTACCGGGCGAGAGCAGTTCTTC.

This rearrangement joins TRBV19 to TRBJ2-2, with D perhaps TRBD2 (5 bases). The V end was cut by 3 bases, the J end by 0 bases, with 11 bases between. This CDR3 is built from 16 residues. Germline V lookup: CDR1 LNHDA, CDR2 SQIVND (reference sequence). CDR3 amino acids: CASSIRRQPNTGELFF. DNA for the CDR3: TGTGCCAGTAGTATTCGGAGGCAGCCGAACACCGGGGAGCTGTTTTTT.